A selection of T cell receptor beta chains follows, all from one sample in a study of beta chain features in type 1 diabetes. Sequencing was performed with immunoSEQ multiplex PCR; in TCRdb, only in-frame clones are kept and a portion is missing. Among 350,000 to 450,000 clones listed, less than 15% were seen once. Sequences were obtained from naive CD4+ T cells from blood. All receptors derive from a woman aged 18 to 35 in good health. Both conserved end residues are part of each CDR3. The D gene is left open where the match is weak. The listing skips clone size in some rows; elsewhere it reads once, few, many or a size class.

d_gene: -; j_gene: TRBJ2-6; v_gene: TRBV10-3; len: 14; abundance: few; CDR3aa: CAISDNSGANVLTF; CDR3nt: TGTGCCATCAGTGACAACTCTGGGGCCAACGTCCTGACTTTC
d_gene: TRBD2; j_gene: TRBJ2-5; v_gene: TRBV6-5; len: 14; abundance: -; CDR3aa: CASSYGGRAETQYF; CDR3nt: TGTGCCAGCAGTTACGGCGGGAGGGCCGAGACCCAGTACTTC
d_gene: -; j_gene: TRBJ2-5; v_gene: TRBV28; len: 12; abundance: -; CDR3aa: CASREPLETQYF; CDR3nt: TGTGCCAGCAGGGAGCCACTGGAGACCCAGTACTTC
d_gene: -; j_gene: TRBJ2-1; v_gene: TRBV30; len: 13; abundance: few; CDR3aa: CAWSRTGYNEQFF; CDR3nt: TGTGCCTGGAGTCGGACGGGGTACAATGAGCAGTTCTTC
d_gene: TRBD1; j_gene: TRBJ2-4; v_gene: TRBV10-3; len: 13; abundance: few; CDR3aa: CATQGATKNIQYF; CDR3nt: TGTGCCACCCAGGGGGCGACCAAAAACATTCAGTACTTC
d_gene: -; j_gene: TRBJ1-2; v_gene: TRBV9; len: 13; abundance: -; CDR3aa: CASSVQGGYGYTF; CDR3nt: TGTGCCAGCAGCGTTCAGGGAGGCTATGGCTACACCTTC
d_gene: TRBD1; j_gene: TRBJ2-1; v_gene: TRBV5-4; len: 12; abundance: -; CDR3aa: CASSRDSNEQFF; CDR3nt: TGTGCCAGCAGCCGGGACAGCAATGAGCAGTTCTTC
d_gene: TRBD1; j_gene: TRBJ2-2; v_gene: TRBV5-4; len: 15; abundance: -; CDR3aa: CASSLGMTGAGELFF; CDR3nt: TGTGCCAGCAGCTTGGGGATGACAGGGGCCGGGGAGCTGTTTTTT
d_gene: -; j_gene: TRBJ1-1; v_gene: TRBV18; len: 15; abundance: -; CDR3aa: CASSPPSRQNTEAFF; CDR3nt: TGTGCCAGCTCACCACCCTCCCGACAGAACACTGAAGCTTTCTTT
d_gene: -; j_gene: TRBJ2-7; v_gene: TRBV10-3; len: 13; abundance: few; CDR3aa: CAISDQAEREQYF; CDR3nt: TGTGCCATCAGTGACCAGGCGGAGCGGGAGCAGTACTTC
d_gene: TRBD1; j_gene: TRBJ2-7; v_gene: TRBV28; len: 15; abundance: -; CDR3aa: CASSLPDRGSYEQYF; CDR3nt: TGTGCCAGCAGCCTCCCCGACAGGGGGAGCTACGAGCAGTACTTC
d_gene: -; j_gene: TRBJ2-1; v_gene: TRBV5-1; len: 13; abundance: few; CDR3aa: CASSFPGLSEQFF; CDR3nt: TGCGCCAGCAGCTTCCCTGGGCTTAGTGAGCAGTTCTTC
d_gene: TRBD1; j_gene: TRBJ1-1; v_gene: TRBV4-3; len: 15; abundance: few; CDR3aa: CASSQGGQGSTEAFF; CDR3nt: TGCGCCAGCAGCCAAGGGGGACAGGGGAGCACTGAAGCTTTCTTT
d_gene: -; j_gene: TRBJ2-7; v_gene: TRBV7-9; len: 13; abundance: -; CDR3aa: CASSPPDNYEQYF; CDR3nt: TGTGCCAGCAGCCCCCCCGACAACTACGAGCAGTACTTC
d_gene: TRBD1; j_gene: TRBJ1-2; v_gene: TRBV19; len: 12; abundance: -; CDR3aa: CASRGTAYGYTF; CDR3nt: TGTGCCAGTAGAGGGACAGCTTATGGCTACACCTTC
d_gene: TRBD1; j_gene: TRBJ1-5; v_gene: TRBV5-6; len: 15; abundance: few; CDR3aa: CASTFFRGRAQPQHF; CDR3nt: TGTGCCAGCACCTTTTTCAGGGGGCGAGCTCAGCCCCAGCATTTT
d_gene: -; j_gene: TRBJ2-3; v_gene: TRBV4-2; len: 15; abundance: -; CDR3aa: CASNPEATSTDTQYF; CDR3nt: TGTGCCAGCAACCCAGAAGCGACTAGCACAGATACGCAGTATTTT
d_gene: -; j_gene: TRBJ1-4; v_gene: TRBV19; len: 13; abundance: -; CDR3aa: CASSIRGREKLFF; CDR3nt: TGTGCCAGTAGTATAAGGGGGAGAGAAAAACTGTTTTTT
d_gene: TRBD1; j_gene: TRBJ2-7; v_gene: TRBV9; len: 13; abundance: -; CDR3aa: CASSLQGAHEQYF; CDR3nt: TGTGCCAGCAGCTTGCAGGGGGCCCACGAGCAGTACTTC
d_gene: -; j_gene: TRBJ2-2; v_gene: TRBV28; len: 13; abundance: -; CDR3aa: CASSPFVTGELFF; CDR3nt: TGTGCCAGCAGTCCTTTCGTTACCGGGGAGCTGTTTTTT
d_gene: TRBD1; j_gene: TRBJ1-1; v_gene: TRBV23-1; len: 14; abundance: -; CDR3aa: CASTSGGLNTEAFF; CDR3nt: TGCGCCAGCACCTCAGGGGGCTTGAACACTGAAGCTTTCTTT
d_gene: TRBD1; j_gene: TRBJ2-1; v_gene: TRBV2; len: 13; abundance: few; CDR3aa: CAGADRVPNEQFF; CDR3nt: TGTGCCGGGGCTGACAGGGTTCCCAATGAGCAGTTCTTC
d_gene: TRBD2; j_gene: TRBJ2-7; v_gene: TRBV7-9; len: 15; abundance: -; CDR3aa: CASRETSGSSYEQYF; CDR3nt: TGTGCCAGCCGGGAGACTAGCGGAAGCTCCTACGAGCAGTACTTC
d_gene: -; j_gene: TRBJ1-1; v_gene: TRBV29-1; len: 13; abundance: -; CDR3aa: CSVSTRTGTEAFF; CDR3nt: TGCAGCGTTTCCACACGCACGGGGACTGAAGCTTTCTTT
d_gene: -; j_gene: TRBJ2-4; v_gene: TRBV30; len: 11; abundance: few; CDR3aa: CAWSRGYIQYF; CDR3nt: TGTGCCTGGAGTAGGGGTTACATTCAGTACTTC
d_gene: -; j_gene: TRBJ2-7; v_gene: TRBV4-1; len: 16; abundance: -; CDR3aa: CASSQGVFRAASEQYF; CDR3nt: TGCGCCAGCAGCCAAGGGGTTTTCAGGGCTGCCTCCGAGCAGTACTTC